This T cell receptor (beta chain) was retrieved from a study of blood T cell repertoires in COVID-19. Looking at the study overall: Samples representing acute and convalescent COVID-19 were sourced from the United States, Italy and Spain. In each case, the material was cDNA or gDNA derived from T cells, B-cell-depleted T cells, or PBMCs.

Germline V lookup: CDR1 MNHEY, CDR2 SVGAGI. The CDR3 runs to 13 residues. V was shortened by 2 bases and J by 5 bases, with 7 bases between the two germline ends. In the authors' workflow: Amplification of reference gene primers provided the estimated nucleated cell counts. The table came from immunoSEQ multiplex PCR; TCRdb's copy has only in-frame clones and leaves some out. That table furnishes V, J and clone size, whereas the DNA furnished D and trimming. The table shows some 260,000 clones, with 88% occurring only once. As regards this clone: This same CDR3 is encoded by further DNA sequences in the sample.

This TCR was sampled from a woman aged 40 to 49 who had recovered from COVID-19. The sample comprised peripheral blood. The V gene is TRBV6-5, the J gene TRBJ1-5; D unresolved. The CDR3 sequence: CASSYTGYQPQHF. The CDR3 DNA sequence: TGTGCCAGCAGTTACACCGGGTATCAGCCCCAGCATTTT.